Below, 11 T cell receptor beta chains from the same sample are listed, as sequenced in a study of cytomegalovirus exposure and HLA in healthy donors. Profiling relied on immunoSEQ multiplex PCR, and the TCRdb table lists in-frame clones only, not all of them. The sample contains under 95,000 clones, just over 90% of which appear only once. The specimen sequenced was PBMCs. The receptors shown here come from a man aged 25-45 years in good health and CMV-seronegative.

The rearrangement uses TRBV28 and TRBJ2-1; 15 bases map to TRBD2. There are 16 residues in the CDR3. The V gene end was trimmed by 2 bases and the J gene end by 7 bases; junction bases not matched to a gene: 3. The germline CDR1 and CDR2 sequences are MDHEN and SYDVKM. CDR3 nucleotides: TGTGCCAGCAGTTTAGCAGGACTAGCGGGGGGGAATGAGCAGTTCTTC. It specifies CASSLAGLAGGNEQFF.

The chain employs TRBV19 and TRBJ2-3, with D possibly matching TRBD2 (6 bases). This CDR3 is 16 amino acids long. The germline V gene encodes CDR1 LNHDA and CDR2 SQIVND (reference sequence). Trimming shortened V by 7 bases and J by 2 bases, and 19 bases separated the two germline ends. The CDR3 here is CASNTLAELNTDTQYF. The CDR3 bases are TGTGCCAGTAACACGTTAGCGGAGCTAAACACAGATACGCAGTATTTT.

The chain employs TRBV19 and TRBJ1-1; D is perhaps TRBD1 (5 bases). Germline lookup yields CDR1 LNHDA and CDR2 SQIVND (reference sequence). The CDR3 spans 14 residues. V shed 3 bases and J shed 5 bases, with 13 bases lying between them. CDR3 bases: TGTGCCAGTAGTATGGGACTTCTGGGAACTGAAGCTTTCTTT. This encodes CASSMGLLGTEAFF.

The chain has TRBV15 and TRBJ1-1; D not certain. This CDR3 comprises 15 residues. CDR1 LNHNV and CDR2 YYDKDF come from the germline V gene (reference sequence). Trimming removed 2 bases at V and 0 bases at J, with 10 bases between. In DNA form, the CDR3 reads TGTGCCACCAGCAGAAGTGGAGAGATGAACACTGAAGCTTTCTTT. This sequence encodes CATSRSGEMNTEAFF. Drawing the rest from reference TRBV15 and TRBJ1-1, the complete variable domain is DAMVIQNPRYQVTQFGKPVTLSCSQTLNHNVMYWYQQKSSQAPKLLFHYYDKDFNNEADTPDNFQSRRPNTSFCFLDIRSPGLGDTAMYLCATSRSGEMNTEAFFGQGTRLTVV.

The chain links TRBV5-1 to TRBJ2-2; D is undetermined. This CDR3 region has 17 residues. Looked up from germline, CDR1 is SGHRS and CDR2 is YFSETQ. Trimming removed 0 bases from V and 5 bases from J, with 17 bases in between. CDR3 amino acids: CASSLELSSQDTGELFF. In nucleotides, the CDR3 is TGCGCCAGCAGCTTGGAACTTTCATCTCAGGATACCGGGGAGCTGTTTTTT.

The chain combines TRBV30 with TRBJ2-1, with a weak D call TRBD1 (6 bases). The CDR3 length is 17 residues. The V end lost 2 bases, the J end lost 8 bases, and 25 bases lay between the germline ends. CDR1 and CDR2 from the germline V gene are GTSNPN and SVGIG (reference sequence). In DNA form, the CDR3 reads TGTGCCTGGAGTAGCGCATATACAGGGACCTTAGCCCATGAGCAGTTCTTC. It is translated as CAWSSAYTGTLAHEQFF.

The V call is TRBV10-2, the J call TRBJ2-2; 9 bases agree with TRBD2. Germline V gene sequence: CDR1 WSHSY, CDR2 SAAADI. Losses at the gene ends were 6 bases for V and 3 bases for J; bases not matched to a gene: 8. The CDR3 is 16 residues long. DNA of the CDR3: TGCGCCAGCAGAATAGCGGGAGTTTCGGACACCGGGGAGCTGTTTTTT. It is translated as CASRIAGVSDTGELFF.

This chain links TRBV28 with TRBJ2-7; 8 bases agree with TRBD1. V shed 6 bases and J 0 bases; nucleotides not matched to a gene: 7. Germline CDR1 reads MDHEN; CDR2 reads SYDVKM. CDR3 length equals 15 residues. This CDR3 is CASRWTGLNSYEQYF. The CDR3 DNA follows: TGTGCCAGCAGATGGACAGGGCTGAACTCCTACGAGCAGTACTTC.

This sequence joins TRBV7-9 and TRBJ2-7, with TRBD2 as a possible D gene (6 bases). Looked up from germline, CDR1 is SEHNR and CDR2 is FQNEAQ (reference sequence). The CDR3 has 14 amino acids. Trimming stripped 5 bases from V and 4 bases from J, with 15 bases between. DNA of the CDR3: TGTGCCAGCAGCCCCAGCGGGCCCCGTTACGAGCAGTACTTC. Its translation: CASSPSGPRYEQYF.

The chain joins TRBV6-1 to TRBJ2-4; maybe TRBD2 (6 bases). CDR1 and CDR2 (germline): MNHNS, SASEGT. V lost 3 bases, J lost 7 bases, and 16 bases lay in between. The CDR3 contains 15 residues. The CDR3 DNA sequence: TGTGCCAGCAGTGACGAGGCAGGTCGGGGGAACATTCAGTACTTC. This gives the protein CASSDEAGRGNIQYF.

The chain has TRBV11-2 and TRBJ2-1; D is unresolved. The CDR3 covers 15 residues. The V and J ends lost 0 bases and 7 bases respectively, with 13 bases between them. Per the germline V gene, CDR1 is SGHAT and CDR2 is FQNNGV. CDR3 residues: CASSLDFVGVNEQFF. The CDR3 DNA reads TGTGCCAGCAGCTTAGATTTCGTCGGTGTGAATGAGCAGTTCTTC.